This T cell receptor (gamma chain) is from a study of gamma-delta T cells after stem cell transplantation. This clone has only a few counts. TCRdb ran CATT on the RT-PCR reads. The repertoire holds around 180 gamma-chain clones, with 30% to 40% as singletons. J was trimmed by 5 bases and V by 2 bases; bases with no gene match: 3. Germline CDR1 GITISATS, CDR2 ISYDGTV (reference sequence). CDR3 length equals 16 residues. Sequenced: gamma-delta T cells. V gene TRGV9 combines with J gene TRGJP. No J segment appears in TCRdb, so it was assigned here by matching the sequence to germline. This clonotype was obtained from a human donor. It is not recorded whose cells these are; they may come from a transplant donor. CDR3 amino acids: CALWEAKELGKKIKVF. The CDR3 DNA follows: TGTGCCTTGTGGGAGGCTAAAGAGTTGGGCAAAAAAATCAAGGTATTT.